These 16 T cell receptor beta chains originate from one sample sequenced in a study of cytomegalovirus exposure and HLA in healthy donors. A multiplex PCR was run with 60 Vbeta primers and 13 Jbeta primers. The method was immunoSEQ multiplex PCR; TCRdb's version includes in-frame clones alone and lacks a portion of them. The data show about 150,000 clones, with roughly 86% seen just once and more than 4% held by the top ten. The sample taken for sequencing was PBMCs. Receptors were obtained from a girl between 5 and 17 years old in good health and CMV-seropositive.

The chain links TRBV7-9 to TRBJ2-6, with 8 bases aligning to TRBD2. Trimming took 1 base from V and 0 from J; bases not matched to a gene: 5. The CDR3 has 18 residues. Germline V CDR1 and CDR2: SEHNR, FQNEAQ (reference sequence). CDR3 nucleotide sequence: TGTGCCAGCAGCTTAGGTGCGGGGGGCTCCTCTGGGGCCAACGTCCTGACTTTC. It specifies CASSLGAGGSSGANVLTF.

The table lists this clone with a few counts. CDR3 amino acids: CATSKDRGPSGANVLTF. As DNA, the CDR3 is TGTGCCACCAGCAAGGACAGGGGCCCCTCTGGGGCCAACGTCCTGACTTTC. The chain recombines TRBV15 with TRBJ2-6; TRBD1 agrees at 9 bases. V was pared by 4 bases and J by 0 bases, with 4 bases of the junction left unmatched. Looked up from germline, CDR1 is LNHNV and CDR2 is YYDKDF (reference sequence). This CDR3 comprises 17 residues.

This clone was detected once. The rearrangement joins TRBV5-1 to TRBJ1-1; 8 bases align to TRBD1. There are 14 residues in the CDR3. The germline V gene has CDR1 SGHRS and CDR2 YFSETQ. With V trimmed by 4 bases and J by 5 bases, 7 bases remained unmatched. CDR3 DNA: TGCGCCAGCAGCCGGCAGGGGGCGGGAACTGAAGCTTTCTTT. Protein sequence: CASSRQGAGTEAFF.

The rearrangement links TRBV2 to TRBJ2-7, with D possibly TRBD2 on 6 matching bases. CDR1 and CDR2 from the germline V gene are SNHLY and FYNNEI. The CDR3 extends over 15 amino acids. Trimming removed 2 bases at V and 3 bases at J, with 14 bases between. The CDR3 DNA sequence: TGTGCCAGCAGTGAAAGGGACGGCGGGAACTACGAGCAGTACTTC. Protein product: CASSERDGGNYEQYF.

J is TRBJ1-2 and V is TRBV7-9; TRBD1 aligns across 7 bases. The CDR3 is 13 amino acids. Trimming took 5 bases from V and 5 from J; bases not matched to a gene: 5. Germline lookup yields CDR1 SEHNR and CDR2 FQNEAQ (reference sequence). The CDR3 sequence is CASSQTGEYGYTF. CDR3 DNA sequence: TGTGCCAGCAGCCAAACAGGGGAATATGGCTACACCTTC.

DNA of the CDR3: TGCGCCAGCTCCGTAGCGGGGGGGCCTGTGGAGACCCAGTACTTC. Translated, it gives CASSVAGGPVETQYF. The chain uses TRBV5-1 and TRBJ2-5; TRBD2 agrees at 11 bases. This CDR3 has 15 amino acids. Germline V gene sequence: CDR1 SGHRS, CDR2 YFSETQ. V shed 7 bases, J shed 5 bases, and the junction held 10 bases outside the gene matches.

The V call is TRBV18, the J call TRBJ1-2; 9 bases match TRBD1. This CDR3 is built from 14 residues. J gave up 8 bases and V 3 bases, and 7 bases lay outside the gene matches. Germline CDR1 reads KGHSH; CDR2 reads LQKENI. The CDR3 DNA reads as TGTGCCAGCTCACCGTCCCGGGACAGGGAAGGCTACACCTTC. This gives the protein CASSPSRDREGYTF.

This chain uses TRBV6-4 with TRBJ2-1; 11 bases match TRBD2. The V gene's germline CDR1 is MRHNA and CDR2 SNTAGT. J was trimmed by 7 bases and V by 4 bases; bases with no gene match: 6. This CDR3 has 15 residues. This chain's CDR3 is CASSVSGGAGNEQFF. Here the CDR3 DNA reads TGTGCCAGCAGTGTTAGCGGGGGGGCCGGGAATGAGCAGTTCTTC.

The chain is built from TRBV19 and TRBJ1-2; TRBD1 might be the D (5 bases). The germline CDR1 and CDR2 sequences are LNHDA and SQIVND (reference sequence). There are 12 residues in the CDR3. The germline V and J ends were trimmed by 4 bases and 8 bases, with 11 bases remaining between them. This chain's CDR3 is CASSRQGMGYTF. DNA of the CDR3: TGTGCCAGTAGTAGGCAGGGAATGGGCTACACCTTC.

The chain recombines TRBV19 with TRBJ1-2, with 8 bases lining up with TRBD1. This CDR3 has 14 amino acids. V was clipped by 4 bases and J by 4 bases; unmatched bases: 5. CDR1 and CDR2 from the germline V gene are LNHDA and SQIVND (reference sequence). The CDR3 here is CASSTPDRAYGYTF. In DNA, the CDR3 is TGTGCCAGTAGTACCCCGGACAGGGCCTATGGCTACACCTTC.

V is TRBV4-1 and J is TRBJ2-7; D is unresolved. The CDR3 has 15 residues. Trimming pared 0 bases from V and 2 bases from J, leaving 11 bases between. Per the germline V gene, CDR1 is MGHRA and CDR2 is YSYEKL. The CDR3 DNA sequence: TGCGCCAGCAGCCAAGACCCTGGGCAGACCTACGAGCAGTACTTC. It is translated as CASSQDPGQTYEQYF.

This chain uses TRBV19 with TRBJ2-1; tentatively, D is TRBD1 (6 bases). Trimming took 7 bases from V and 7 from J, leaving 20 bases between them. CDR1 LNHDA and CDR2 SQIVND come from the germline V gene (reference sequence). This CDR3 has 15 residues. The CDR3 protein is CASTPPTGLGNEQFF. CDR3 sequence (DNA): TGTGCCAGTACCCCCCCGACAGGCCTCGGGAATGAGCAGTTCTTC.

The CDR3 is CASKGAEGYTF. The CDR3 nucleotides are TGTGCCAGCAAGGGGGCCGAGGGCTACACCTTC. The chain couples TRBV9 to TRBJ1-2, with 7 bases fitting TRBD1. This CDR3 contains 11 residues. Germline trimming cut 6 bases from V and 8 bases from J; bases unmatched to any gene: 4. In germline, CDR1 is SGDLS, CDR2 YYNGEE.

V is TRBV12-5 and J is TRBJ2-7, with 9 nucleotides matching TRBD1. The germline V gene has CDR1 LGHNT and CDR2 FRNRAP. J lost 5 bases, V lost 3 bases, and 5 bases had no gene match. The CDR3 extends over 14 amino acids. CDR3 protein: CASGFDRDRDEQYF. The DNA of the CDR3 is TGTGCTAGTGGTTTCGACCGGGACAGGGACGAGCAGTACTTC.

This rearrangement joins TRBV5-1 to TRBJ1-2; D gene uncertain. V was pared by 0 bases and J by 8 bases, with 14 bases between. Germline CDR1 reads SGHRS; CDR2 reads YFSETQ. The CDR3 runs 14 residues. CDR3 residues: CASSLAVDSGGYTF. In nucleotides, the CDR3 is TGCGCCAGCAGCTTGGCCGTTGATTCGGGAGGCTACACCTTC.

The rearrangement joins TRBV7-9 to TRBJ1-2; no definite D call. Germline V gene sequence: CDR1 SEHNR, CDR2 FQNEAQ (reference sequence). V was cut by 4 bases and J by 1 base, with 25 bases left in between. CDR3 length: 19 amino acids. The CDR3 bases are TGTGCCAGCAGCTCCCCCGCGCCTTCTGCAGGATCCTATAACTATGGCTACACCTTC. Translation: CASSSPAPSAGSYNYGYTF.